One and the same sample provided the 15 T cell receptor beta chains below, sequenced in a study of T cells in localized non-small cell lung cancer. Sequenced by immunoSEQ multiplex PCR; TCRdb stores in-frame clones only, minus some. The data contain tens of thousands of clones, approximately 83% of them singletons. Source: peripheral blood mononuclear cells, taken before any cancer treatment. The receptors originated from a man aged 35 to 69 with stage III lung adenocarcinoma.

The CDR3 protein is CASSISGGQAGELFF. The CDR3 DNA sequence: TGTGCCAGTAGTATAAGCGGGGGGCAGGCCGGGGAGCTGTTTTTT. The genes are TRBV19 and TRBJ2-2, with 9 positions matching TRBD2. The CDR3 covers 15 residues. Germline CDR1 and CDR2: LNHDA and SQIVND (reference sequence). V lost 2 bases to trimming and J lost 6 bases; unmatched junction nucleotides: 4.

This chain links TRBV11-2 with TRBJ1-1; tentative D call: TRBD1 (6 bases). CDR1 SGHAT and CDR2 FQNNGV come from the germline V gene. The length of the CDR3 is 17 residues. The V and J ends lost 1 base and 4 bases respectively, with 19 bases between them. The CDR3 coding sequence is TGTGCCAGCAGCTTAGGCAGGGGACGGGCATCGGGCACTGAAGCTTTCTTT. As protein: CASSLGRGRASGTEAFF.

V gene TRBV2 combines with J gene TRBJ2-5; 13 bases line up with TRBD2. This CDR3 has 16 amino acids. Germline V gene sequence: CDR1 SNHLY, CDR2 FYNNEI. Unmatched junction bases numbered 16, after V lost 7 bases and J lost 11 bases. This CDR3 is CASTPQGLAGSLEQYF. The DNA for the CDR3 is TGTGCCAGCACTCCCCAGGGACTAGCGGGGAGCTTAGAGCAGTACTTC.

The J gene is TRBJ1-4, the V gene TRBV5-6; the D is unclear. This CDR3 spans 18 amino acids. Trimming pared 2 bases from V and 0 bases from J, leaving 17 bases between. Germline CDR1 is SGHDT and CDR2 is YYEEEE. The CDR3 protein is CASSFIVNDGATNEKLFF. The DNA for the CDR3 is TGTGCCAGCAGCTTTATAGTCAACGACGGAGCAACTAATGAAAAACTGTTTTTT.

V is TRBV6-1 and J is TRBJ1-1; the D gene is possibly TRBD1 (5 bases). The CDR3 totals 17 residues. Germline lookup yields CDR1 MNHNS and CDR2 SASEGT. V was pared by 1 base and J by 1 base, with 16 bases between. The CDR3 DNA follows: TGTGCCAGCAGTGAAGTTTCGTTTGTCAGGGAGAACACTGAAGCTTTCTTT. Translating gives CASSEVSFVRENTEAFF.

This chain joins TRBV2 and TRBJ1-5; D might be TRBD1 (6 bases). This CDR3 is 14 amino acids long. Germline CDR1 SNHLY, CDR2 FYNNEI. V was clipped by 8 bases and J by 3 bases, with 14 bases between them. Written as DNA, the CDR3 is TGTGCCAGCTCTCCGGGGGGGCTCAATCAGCCCCAGCATTTT. The encoded protein is CASSPGGLNQPQHF.

This chain links TRBV19 with TRBJ1-3, with D possibly TRBD1 on 5 matching bases. Germline V gene sequence: CDR1 LNHDA, CDR2 SQIVND (reference sequence). The CDR3 totals 14 residues. The ends were cut back, 5 bases at V and 3 bases at J, with 11 bases in the middle. The CDR3 sequence is CASSVTGGGNTIYF. As DNA, the CDR3 is TGTGCCAGTAGTGTCACAGGAGGTGGAAACACCATATATTTT.

The chain is built from TRBV5-1 and TRBJ2-4; 9 bases fit TRBD1. V shed 0 bases, J shed 3 bases, and the junction held 7 bases outside the gene matches. Germline V lookup: CDR1 SGHRS, CDR2 YFSETQ. The CDR3 length is 17 residues. In nucleotides, the CDR3 is TGCGCCAGCAGCTTGGAGGGTACAGGGGGCGTCAAAAACATTCAGTACTTC. It codes for CASSLEGTGGVKNIQYF.

The rearrangement uses TRBV5-6 and TRBJ2-7; D is possibly TRBD2 (6 bases). Germline CDR1 SGHDT, CDR2 YYEEEE. The CDR3 has 13 residues. Trimming cost V 3 bases and J 6 bases, with 13 bases left between them. CDR3 residues: CASSSLGGSEQYF. Here the CDR3 DNA reads TGTGCCAGCAGCTCTCTCGGGGGATCCGAGCAGTACTTC.

The genes are TRBV4-2 and TRBJ2-5; TRBD2 matches 10 bases. Germline loops: CDR1 LGHNA, CDR2 YNFKEQ. This CDR3 spans 14 amino acids. The J segment lost 6 bases and the V segment lost 1 base, leaving 2 bases of the junction unmatched. The CDR3 DNA is TGTGCCAGCAGCCAAGGGACTAGCGGACAGACCCAGTACTTC. This translates into CASSQGTSGQTQYF.

The chain uses TRBV27 and TRBJ2-7, with 9 bases that match TRBD1. The germline CDR1 and CDR2 sequences are MNHEY and SMNVEV (reference sequence). The trim removed 5 bases at V and 5 bases at J, leaving 7 bases unmatched. CDR3 length: 14 amino acids. The CDR3, as DNA: TGTGCCAGCAGTACATCGGGACAGGGAAACGAGCAGTACTTC. Protein sequence: CASSTSGQGNEQYF.

The CDR3 sequence: CASSLAALAGTDTQYF. CDR3 nucleotides: TGTGCCAGCAGCTTAGCGGCCCTAGCGGGCACAGATACGCAGTATTTT. This chain connects TRBV7-2 to TRBJ2-3; 7 bases match TRBD2. CDR3 size: 16 residues. J gave up 1 base and V 0 bases, and 4 bases lay outside the gene matches. Germline CDR1 is SGHTA and CDR2 is FQGNSA.

This chain joins TRBV9 and TRBJ2-2; D call uncertain. The CDR3 contains 16 residues. With 0 bases removed from V and 0 bases from J, the gap between germline ends came to 9 bases. Per germline, CDR1 SGDLS and CDR2 YYNGEE. CDR3 DNA: TGTGCCAGCAGCGTAGCGGCTAGTCCGAACACCGGGGAGCTGTTTTTT. Translated: CASSVAASPNTGELFF.

This chain connects TRBV6-5 to TRBJ1-1; unclear D gene. CDR3 length: 14 amino acids. Germline CDR1 is MNHEY and CDR2 is SVGAGI. The V end was cut by 5 bases, the J end by 4 bases, with 14 bases between. Here the CDR3 DNA reads TGTGCCAGCAGTAACAGCAGAGCGATCACTGAAGCTTTCTTT. Its translation is CASSNSRAITEAFF.

This chain connects TRBV15 to TRBJ2-7; 8 bases line up with TRBD2. CDR3 length: 15 residues. V shed 1 base and J 3 bases; nucleotides not matched to a gene: 5. Germline V CDR1 and CDR2: LNHNV, YYDKDF (reference sequence). DNA of the CDR3: TGTGCCACCAGCAGAGTCGCGAGCGGGAGCTACGAGCAGTACTTC. Its translation: CATSRVASGSYEQYF.